A single sample gave rise to the 17 T cell receptor beta chains below, sequenced in a study of blood T cell repertoires in COVID-19. Sequenced by immunoSEQ multiplex PCR; TCRdb stores in-frame clones only, minus some. This table has 77,000 or so clones, about 74% appearing once. Sequenced: peripheral blood. Source of these receptors: a human donor with acute or convalescent COVID-19. The donor label of this sample is uncertain.

This clone was recorded a few times. The chain has TRBV2 and TRBJ2-7; TRBD1 matches 7 bases. From germline, CDR1 is SNHLY and CDR2 FYNNEI. The CDR3 extends over 13 amino acids. After removal of 4 bases from V and 6 bases from J, the junction contained 6 bases not matched to a gene. CDR3: CASSGQGIGEQYV. The CDR3 nucleotides are TGTGCCAGCAGTGGACAGGGTATAGGCGAGCAGTACGTC.

This clone occurred a few times. This chain connects TRBV2 to TRBJ2-7, with 7 bases lining up with TRBD2. V lost 5 bases to trimming and J lost 8 bases; unmatched junction nucleotides: 24. The CDR3 covers 18 residues. Germline CDR1 SNHLY, CDR2 FYNNEI. CDR3 DNA: TGTGCCAGCAGTCAAGACACGGGGGGAGGGTCTATTCCTCAAAAGCAGTACGTC. Translating it yields CASSQDTGGGSIPQKQYV.

This chain links TRBV23-1 with TRBJ1-2; weak D call: TRBD1 (6 bases). Being an ORF, TRBV23-1 has a function that is uncertain. The CDR3 runs 14 residues. Trimming pared 5 bases from V and 6 bases from J, leaving 16 bases between. The CDR3 DNA is TGCGCCAGCAGTTTCACAGGGAGTAGGGATGGCTACACCTTC. Residues: CASSFTGSRDGYTF.

The chain recombines TRBV11-2 with TRBJ2-1, with 10 positions matching TRBD2. This CDR3 comprises 14 residues. The ends lost 8 bases at V and 8 bases at J; junction bases unmatched: 9. The germline V gene encodes CDR1 SGHAT and CDR2 FQNNGV. CDR3 DNA sequence: TGTGCCAGCCAGGCACTAGCGGGGTTGTATGAGCAGTTCTTC. Protein sequence: CASQALAGLYEQFF. The variable domain in full, completed from reference TRBV11-2 and TRBJ2-1, reads EAGVAQSPRYKIIEKRQSVAFWCNPISGHATLYWYQQILGQGPKLLIQFQNNGVVDDSQLPKDRFSAERLKGVDSTLKIQPAKLEDSAVYLCASQALAGLYEQFFGPGTRLTVL.

V is TRBV19 and J is TRBJ2-3; possible D gene TRBD1, 5 bases. CDR1 is LNHDA and CDR2 is SQIVND in the germline V gene (reference sequence). This CDR3 spans 15 amino acids. Trimming removed 5 bases from V and 3 bases from J, with 15 bases in between. CDR3 in amino acids: CASSLLGVGTDTQYF. The CDR3 DNA sequence: TGTGCCAGTAGTCTCCTAGGGGTTGGGACAGATACGCAGTATTTT.

This clone was seen once. The chain recombines TRBV9 with TRBJ1-6; D gene ambiguous. The CDR3 extends over 14 amino acids. Germline-derived CDR1 and CDR2 are SGDLS and YYNGEE. The V and J ends lost 0 bases and 9 bases respectively, with 10 bases between them. Here the CDR3 DNA reads TGTGCCAGCAGCGTAGGCGTAATGAGTTCACCCCTCCACTTT. Translating gives CASSVGVMSSPLHF.

The chain carries TRBV21-1 and TRBJ1-1; TRBD1 is the table's D call and was not checked against the DNA. TRBV21-1 is described as a pseudogene. This CDR3 has 21 amino acids. CDR3 nucleotides: TGTGCCAGCAGCAACCCCGTCCCTTTCTCGCCCGTAGGGGTGGATTACACTGAAGCTTTCTTT. Translated, it gives CASSNPVPFSPVGVDYTEAFF.

The chain has TRBV5-6 and TRBJ1-2; 9 nucleotides line up with TRBD1. The CDR3 covers 19 residues. Germline assignment: CDR1 SGHDT and CDR2 YYEEEE. V lost 2 bases, J lost 4 bases, and 18 bases stayed unmatched. CDR3 loop: CASSFLGTGFEQAPYGYTF. CDR3 nucleotide sequence: TGTGCCAGCAGCTTTCTCGGGACAGGGTTTGAACAAGCCCCCTATGGCTACACCTTC.

V is TRBV6-6 and J is TRBJ1-4, with 7 bases matching TRBD1. In germline, CDR1 is MNHNY, CDR2 SVGAGI (reference sequence). The CDR3 covers 15 residues. V trimming: 6 bases; J trimming: 8 bases; junction bases outside the gene matches: 12. The CDR3 spells CASRNTGTADEKLFF. CDR3 DNA sequence: TGTGCCAGCAGGAACACCGGGACAGCAGACGAAAAACTGTTTTTT.

The chain couples TRBV5-5 to TRBJ1-1; 11 bases agree with TRBD1. The length of the CDR3 is 18 residues. V trimming: 0 bases; J trimming: 0 bases; junction bases outside the gene matches: 7. Looked up from germline, CDR1 is SGHKS and CDR2 is YYEKEE (reference sequence). CDR3: CASSLVLGQGVMNTEAFF. The CDR3, as DNA: TGTGCCAGCAGCTTGGTTCTGGGACAGGGGGTCATGAACACTGAAGCTTTCTTT.

The chain recombines TRBV2 with TRBJ1-3; the D is unclear. Deletions cut 5 bases from V and 2 bases from J, with 13 bases between. The length of the CDR3 is 15 residues. The germline V gene encodes CDR1 SNHLY and CDR2 FYNNEI. The CDR3 spells CASSPSQVPGNTIYF. Written as DNA, the CDR3 is TGTGCCAGCAGTCCATCGCAGGTTCCTGGAAACACCATATATTTT.

V gene TRBV5-1 combines with J gene TRBJ2-7; TRBD2 aligns across 7 bases. This CDR3 contains 13 residues. CDR1 and CDR2 (germline): SGHRS, YFSETQ. V lost 2 bases and J lost 9; bases outside the gene matches: 8. CDR3 loop: CASSLSGEGRQYV. The CDR3 DNA is TGCGCCAGCAGCTTATCGGGGGAGGGCCGGCAGTACGTC.

This clone was observed a few times. The V and J genes are TRBV9 and TRBJ2-5; D might be TRBD1 (5 bases). Between the trimmed V and J ends, which lost 0 bases and 5 bases, there was a span of 11 bases. Germline V gene lookup returns CDR1 SGDLS and CDR2 YYNGEE. This CDR3 is 14 amino acids long. The CDR3 protein is CASSVAQGPETQYF. In DNA, the CDR3 is TGTGCCAGCAGCGTAGCTCAGGGTCCGGAGACCCAGTACTTC.

This chain joins TRBV6-5 and TRBJ1-6; D might be TRBD1 (5 bases). Trimming removed 4 bases at V and 5 bases at J, with 6 bases between. CDR1 and CDR2 from the germline V gene are MNHEY and SVGAGI. The CDR3 loop spans 13 amino acids. The CDR3 reads CASSSGHNSPLHF. CDR3 sequence (DNA): TGTGCCAGCAGTTCAGGGCATAATTCACCCCTCCACTTT.

The gene calls are TRBV7-6 and TRBJ2-7, with a weak D call TRBD2 (7 bases). Trimming removed 4 bases at V and 6 bases at J, with 13 bases between. The CDR3 contains 13 residues. CDR1 and CDR2 from the germline V gene are SGHVS and FNYEAQ. In nucleotides, the CDR3 is TGTGCCAGCAGCTCGGGGGGCAGGACCGAGCAGTACTTC. Translated: CASSSGGRTEQYF. Full variable domain (missing parts from reference TRBV7-6 and TRBJ2-7): GAGVSQSPRYKVTKRGQDVALRCDPISGHVSLYWYRQALGQGPEFLTYFNYEAQQDKSGLPNDRFSAERPEGSISTLTIQRTEQRDSAMYRCASSSGGRTEQYFGPGTRLTVT.

The sample holds a few counts of this clone. The chain employs TRBV9 and TRBJ2-1; D possibly corresponds to TRBD2 (6 bases). With 2 bases removed from V and 9 bases from J, the gap between germline ends came to 21 bases. The CDR3 loop spans 16 amino acids. The V gene's germline CDR1 is SGDLS and CDR2 YYNGEE. This CDR3 is CASSVSGQPQNGEQFF. CDR3 coding DNA: TGTGCCAGCAGCGTTAGCGGCCAGCCCCAGAACGGTGAGCAGTTCTTC.

The rearrangement joins TRBV19 to TRBJ1-5; D possibly corresponds to TRBD1 (5 bases). Trimming removed 4 bases from V and 1 base from J, with 14 bases in between. CDR1 and CDR2 (germline): LNHDA, SQIVND (reference sequence). The CDR3 loop spans 16 amino acids. The CDR3 spells CASSTVGGTSNQPQHF. CDR3 nucleotides: TGTGCCAGTAGTACGGTGGGGGGGACGAGCAATCAGCCCCAGCATTTT.